One and the same sample provided the 16 T cell receptor beta chains below, sequenced in a study of blood T cell repertoires in COVID-19. Produced via immunoSEQ multiplex PCR; TCRdb's table is partial and in-frame only. Here the sample spans 250,000 to 300,000 clones, more than 75% being singletons. Specimen: PBMCs or T cells enriched from blood (not recorded which). These receptors were taken from a woman in her fifties or sixties who had been exposed to COVID-19.

This chain connects TRBV28 to TRBJ1-1; perhaps TRBD1 as D (5 bases). Germline V gene data show CDR1 as MDHEN and CDR2 as SYDVKM. V shed 4 bases and J shed 0 bases, with 6 bases lying between them. CDR3 length equals 13 residues. The chain's CDR3 is CASSSTVNTEAFF. The CDR3 bases are TGTGCCAGCAGTTCGACAGTGAACACTGAAGCTTTCTTT.

The chain links TRBV29-1 to TRBJ2-7, with 10 positions matching TRBD1. Germline CDR1 SQVTM, CDR2 ANQGSEA. The CDR3 runs to 13 residues. V lost 3 bases and J lost 5; bases outside the gene matches: 4. The CDR3 region has the DNA TGCAGCGTTGAGGGACAGGGGTCCCACGAGCAGTACTTC. It translates to CSVEGQGSHEQYF.

V gene TRBV20-1 combines with J gene TRBJ1-4; D remains unclear. Between the trimmed V and J ends, which lost 4 bases and 6 bases, there was a span of 6 bases. This CDR3 is built from 11 residues. Germline-derived CDR1 and CDR2 are DFQATT and SNEGSKA (reference sequence). The DNA of the CDR3 is TGCAGTGCTAATCGGGATGAAAAACTGTTTTTT. It yields the protein CSANRDEKLFF.

The chain carries TRBV9 and TRBJ1-2; the D is unclear. Germline V gives CDR1 SGDLS, CDR2 YYNGEE. Trimming took off 1 base at V and 4 bases at J, with 8 bases between the two ends. The CDR3 contains 13 residues. In DNA, the CDR3 is TGTGCCAGCAGCGTAACCACGGGCTATGGCTACACCTTC. It yields the protein CASSVTTGYGYTF.

The chain combines TRBV28 with TRBJ1-5; TRBD1 matches 7 bases. With 5 bases clipped from V and 7 bases from J, the junction kept 8 bases outside the gene matches. Germline V gene data show CDR1 as MDHEN and CDR2 as SYDVKM. This CDR3 has 14 residues. DNA of the CDR3: TGTGCCAGCAGTATCCGACAGGGTGGCCAGCCCCAGCATTTT. Translating it yields CASSIRQGGQPQHF.

The rearrangement joins TRBV2 to TRBJ2-7, with D perhaps matching TRBD1 (5 bases). This CDR3 has 13 amino acids. V shed 9 bases and J shed 4 bases, with 16 bases lying between them. Germline V gives CDR1 SNHLY, CDR2 FYNNEI. CDR3 DNA: TGTGCCAGTGGACACGAACCACGTTACGAGCAGTACTTC. Translation gives CASGHEPRYEQYF.

The rearrangement links TRBV3-1 (or the pseudogene TRBV3-2) to TRBJ2-2; perhaps TRBD2 as D (5 bases). Per the germline V gene, CDR1 is LGHDT and CDR2 is YNNKEL (reference sequence). CDR3 length equals 16 residues. V lost 7 bases and J lost 1, with 16 bases in between. Here the CDR3 reads CASTLFVGGNTGELFF. As DNA, the CDR3 is TGTGCCAGCACTCTATTTGTTGGAGGGAACACCGGGGAGCTGTTTTTT.

This clone was detected only a few times. This sequence joins TRBV19 and TRBJ1-2, with D unresolved. Trimming pared 3 bases from V and 3 bases from J, leaving 14 bases between. The CDR3 runs to 15 residues. Germline CDR1 and CDR2: LNHDA and SQIVND (reference sequence). This CDR3 reads CASSIFPSRHYGYTF. CDR3 coding DNA: TGTGCCAGTAGTATTTTCCCCTCGAGGCACTATGGCTACACCTTC.

This clone was counted a single time. This chain joins TRBV7-6 and TRBJ2-5; D unresolved. Germline V gene data show CDR1 as SGHVS and CDR2 as FNYEAQ. The CDR3 extends over 12 amino acids. V was cut by 5 bases and J by 5 bases, with 9 bases left in between. The CDR3 region is CASSPRQETQYF. The CDR3 DNA reads TGTGCCAGCAGCCCCCGTCAGGAGACCCAGTACTTC. Drawing the rest from reference TRBV7-6 and TRBJ2-5, the complete variable domain is GAGVSQSPRYKVTKRGQDVALRCDPISGHVSLYWYRQALGQGPEFLTYFNYEAQQDKSGLPNDRFSAERPEGSISTLTIQRTEQRDSAMYRCASSPRQETQYFGPGTRLLVL.

This clone occurred a few times. The chain combines TRBV5-6 with TRBJ1-6, with no clear D. V was pared by 4 bases and J by 7 bases, with 15 bases between. The germline gives CDR1 SGHDT, CDR2 YYEEEE. The CDR3 totals 15 residues. The CDR3 coding sequence is TGTGCCAGCAGCCTCAGGACGGGAATGAATTCACCCCTCCACTTT. Its translation is CASSLRTGMNSPLHF. Full variable domain (rest looked up from reference TRBV5-6 and TRBJ1-6): DAGVTQSPTHLIKTRGQQVTLRCSPKSGHDTVSWYQQALGQGPQFIFQYYEEEERQRGNFPDRFSGHQFPNYSSELNVNALLLGDSALYLCASSLRTGMNSPLHFGNGTRLTVT.

The chain has TRBV19 and TRBJ2-3; possibly TRBD2 for D (6 bases). The CDR3 is 16 residues long. Germline V gene lookup returns CDR1 LNHDA and CDR2 SQIVND (reference sequence). The V end lost 4 bases, the J end lost 0 bases, and 14 bases lay between the germline ends. The CDR3 coding sequence is TGTGCCAGTAGTAGATTACTAGCCCCTAGCACAGATACGCAGTATTTT. Protein: CASSRLLAPSTDTQYF.

This chain uses TRBV9 with TRBJ1-4; no firm D call. Per the germline V gene, CDR1 is SGDLS and CDR2 is YYNGEE. Trimming cost V 4 bases and J 10 bases, with 20 bases left between them. This CDR3 is built from 15 residues. The CDR3 DNA follows: TGTGCCAGCAGCTCATCAGCCGACACCCCAGGAAAACTGTTTTTT. Translating it yields CASSSSADTPGKLFF.

As concerns this clone: Other DNA sequences of this sample code for an identical CDR3. V usage is TRBV19 and J usage is TRBJ2-2, with no clear D. The CDR3 contains 14 residues. Germline V lookup: CDR1 LNHDA, CDR2 SQIVND (reference sequence). V was clipped by 0 bases and J by 1 base, with 3 bases between them. The DNA of the CDR3 is TGTGCCAGTAGTATAGATCGGAACACCGGGGAGCTGTTTTTT. Its protein product is CASSIDRNTGELFF.

The chain uses TRBV27 and TRBJ2-2, with a tentative D call TRBD1 (7 bases). CDR1 MNHEY and CDR2 SMNVEV come from the germline V gene (reference sequence). The CDR3 covers 16 residues. Between the trimmed V and J ends, which lost 3 bases and 4 bases, there was a span of 15 bases. CDR3 DNA sequence: TGTGCCAGCAGTTTGCTCAGACAGGGAGGCACCGGGGAGCTGTTTTTT. Translating gives CASSLLRQGGTGELFF.

The chain combines TRBV5-1 with TRBJ2-2; 11 bases agree with TRBD2. Germline V CDR1 and CDR2: SGHRS, YFSETQ. There are 18 residues in the CDR3. V shed 4 bases and J 2 bases; nucleotides not matched to a gene: 10. CDR3 nucleotides: TGCGCCAGCAGCCCCTCGGATCTAGCGGGGGGTAACACCGGGGAGCTGTTTTTT. It codes for CASSPSDLAGGNTGELFF. Full variable domain (rest looked up from reference TRBV5-1 and TRBJ2-2): KAGVTQTPRYLIKTRGQQVTLSCSPISGHRSVSWYQQTPGQGLQFLFEYFSETQRNKGNFPGRFSGRQFSNSRSEMNVSTLELGDSALYLCASSPSDLAGGNTGELFFGEGSRLTVL.

The chain employs TRBV10-2 and TRBJ2-7; D may be TRBD1 (5 bases). Germline V gene data show CDR1 as WSHSY and CDR2 as SAAADI. The V gene lost 6 bases and the J gene lost 4 bases, with 16 bases spanning the gap. This CDR3 has 14 residues. The CDR3 DNA is TGCGCCAGCAGACCCCACTACGACAGTTACGAGCAGTACTTC. As protein: CASRPHYDSYEQYF.